Listed below are T cell receptor beta chains from one sample, sequenced in a study of T cell responses to AZD1222 COVID-19 vaccine. Clones were sequenced by immunoSEQ multiplex PCR, and TCRdb holds only the in-frame ones, with some missing. Seen here are around 120,000 clones, roughly 88% observed once, and the top ten hold about 1.5%. The material was peripheral blood, obtained on day 0 of AZD1222 vaccination. These receptors were collected from an adult in good health. The CDR3 runs from the conserved cysteine through the conserved F or W. A D gene is named only where the DNA matches it firmly. Size tells how often a clone was seen (once, few, many) or the class of an expanded clone, and some rows leave it out.

size	V	D	J	DNA	CDR3
.	TRBV5-1	.	TRBJ2-4	TGCGCCAGCAGCCCCGGGGGGGACAGACTCAAAAACATTCAGTACTTC	CASSPGGDRLKNIQYF
.	TRBV7-3	.	TRBJ2-5	TGTGCCAGCAGCTTATTAGGCAGACGGGGAGAGACCCAGTACTTC	CASSLLGRRGETQYF
.	TRBV5-1	.	TRBJ1-2	TGCGCCAGCAGCTTGGAGACAGCGGTCTATGGCTACACCTTC	CASSLETAVYGYTF
.	TRBV13	.	TRBJ1-2	TGTGCCAGCAGTTCCGGGCTCTATGGCTACACCTTC	CASSSGLYGYTF
.	TRBV6-4	TRBD1	TRBJ2-1	TGTGCCAGCAGTGACTCCGGGACAGAGGCGCAGTTCTTC	CASSDSGTEAQFF
.	TRBV2	TRBD1	TRBJ2-7	TGTGCCAGCAGTTGGGACAGCTCCTACGAGCAGTACTTC	CASSWDSSYEQYF
.	TRBV5-1	.	TRBJ2-7	TGCCCCACCACACGACAGGAGACCTACGAGCAGTACTTC	CPTTRQETYEQYF
.	TRBV5-1	TRBD2	TRBJ2-2	TGCGCCAGCAGCTTGGGAGGACTAGCGGGAGTCAGGGGCACCGGGGAGCTGTTTTTT	CASSLGGLAGVRGTGELFF
.	TRBV24-1	.	TRBJ1-2	TGTGCCACCAGTGACCTGGGACAAGGCTATGGCTACACCTTC	CATSDLGQGYGYTF
.	TRBV3-1/TRBV3-2	.	TRBJ1-2	TGTGCCAGCAGCCACCTACAGGGAATCCCCCCCACCTACACCTTC	CASSHLQGIPPTYTF
.	TRBV7-9	.	TRBJ2-5	TGTGCCAGCAGCTTAGCGGGAGGACAAGAGACCCAGTACTTC	CASSLAGGQETQYF
.	TRBV30	.	TRBJ1-1	TGTGCCTGGGGACTCTTGAACACTGAAGCTTTCTTT	CAWGLLNTEAFF
.	TRBV7-9	.	TRBJ2-1	TGTGCCAGCAGCTTAAACGCTCTCTACAATGAGCAGTTCTTC	CASSLNALYNEQFF
.	TRBV11-3	TRBD2	TRBJ2-3	TGTGCCAGCAGCTTACTAGCGGGAGGTGCAGATACGCAGTATTTT	CASSLLAGGADTQYF
.	TRBV5-1	.	TRBJ2-1	TGCGCCAGCAGCTTGGGCGGGGCATACAATGAGCAGTTCTTC	CASSLGGAYNEQFF
.	TRBV20-1	.	TRBJ2-7	TGCAGTGCTAATGATGACAGTTGGCACGAGCAGTACTTC	CSANDDSWHEQYF
once	TRBV6-6	TRBD2	TRBJ2-1	TGTGCCACCGGACCTAGCGGGAGGACCCAGTTCTTC	CATGPSGRTQFF
.	TRBV3-1/TRBV3-2	.	TRBJ2-7	TGTGCCAGCAGCCAAGCAGGGCATCGGTACGAGCAGTACTTC	CASSQAGHRYEQYF
.	TRBV24-1	.	TRBJ1-3	TGTGCCACCAGTGAGCCGGACAGCCTCGGAAACACCATATATTTT	CATSEPDSLGNTIYF
.	TRBV19	.	TRBJ1-2	TGTGCCAGTAGTATAGACAGGGCATTCTATGGCTACACCTTC	CASSIDRAFYGYTF
.	TRBV30	.	TRBJ2-1	TGTGCCTGGAGTGTATTATCCGGGGTGCAGTTCTTC	CAWSVLSGVQFF
.	TRBV6-5	.	TRBJ1-3	TGTGCCAGCATCGATCCAGGGAGGGGAAACACCATATATTTT	CASIDPGRGNTIYF
.	TRBV5-1	.	TRBJ1-2	TGCGCCAGCAGCTCGAAAACGGGACCGGGACCGGGTGGCTACACCTTC	CASSSKTGPGPGGYTF